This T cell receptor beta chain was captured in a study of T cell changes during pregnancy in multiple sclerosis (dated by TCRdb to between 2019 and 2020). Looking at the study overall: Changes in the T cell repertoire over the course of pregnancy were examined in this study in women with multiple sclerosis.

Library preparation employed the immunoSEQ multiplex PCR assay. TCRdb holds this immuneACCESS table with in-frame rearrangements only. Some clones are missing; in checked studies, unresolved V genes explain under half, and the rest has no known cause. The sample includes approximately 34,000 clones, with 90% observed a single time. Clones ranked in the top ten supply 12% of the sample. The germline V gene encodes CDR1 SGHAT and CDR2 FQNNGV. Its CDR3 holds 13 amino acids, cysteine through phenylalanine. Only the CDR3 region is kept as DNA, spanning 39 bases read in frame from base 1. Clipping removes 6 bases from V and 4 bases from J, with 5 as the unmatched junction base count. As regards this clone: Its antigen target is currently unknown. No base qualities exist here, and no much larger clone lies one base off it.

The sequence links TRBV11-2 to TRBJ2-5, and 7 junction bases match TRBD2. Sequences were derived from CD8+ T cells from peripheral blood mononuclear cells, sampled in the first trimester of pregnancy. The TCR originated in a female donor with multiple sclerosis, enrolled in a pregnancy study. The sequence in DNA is TGTGCCAGCAGTTCGACTAGCACAGAGACCCAGTACTTC. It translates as CASSSTSTETQYF. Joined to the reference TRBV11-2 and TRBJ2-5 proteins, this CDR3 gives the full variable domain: EAGVAQSPRYKIIEKRQSVAFWCNPISGHATLYWYQQILGQGPKLLIQFQNNGVVDDSQLPKDRFSAERLKGVDSTLKIQPAKLEDSAVYLCASSSTSTETQYFGPGTRLLVL.